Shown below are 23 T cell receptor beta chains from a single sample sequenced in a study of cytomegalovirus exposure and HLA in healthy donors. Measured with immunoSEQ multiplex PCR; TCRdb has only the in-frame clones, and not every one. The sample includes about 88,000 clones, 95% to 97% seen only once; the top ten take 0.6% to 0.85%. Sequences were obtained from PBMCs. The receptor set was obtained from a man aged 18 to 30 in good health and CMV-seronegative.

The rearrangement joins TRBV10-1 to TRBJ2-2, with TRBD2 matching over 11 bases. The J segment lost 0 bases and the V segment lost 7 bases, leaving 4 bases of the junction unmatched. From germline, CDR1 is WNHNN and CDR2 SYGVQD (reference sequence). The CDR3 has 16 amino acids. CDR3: CASTPGLAANTGELFF. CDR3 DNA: TGCGCCAGCACCCCGGGACTAGCGGCGAACACCGGGGAGCTGTTTTTT.

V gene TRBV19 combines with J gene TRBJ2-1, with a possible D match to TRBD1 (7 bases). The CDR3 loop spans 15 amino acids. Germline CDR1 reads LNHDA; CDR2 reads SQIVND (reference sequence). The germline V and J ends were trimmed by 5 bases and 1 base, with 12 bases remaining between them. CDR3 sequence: CASSVQGGSYNEQFF. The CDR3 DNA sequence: TGTGCCAGTAGTGTCCAGGGGGGATCCTACAATGAGCAGTTCTTC.

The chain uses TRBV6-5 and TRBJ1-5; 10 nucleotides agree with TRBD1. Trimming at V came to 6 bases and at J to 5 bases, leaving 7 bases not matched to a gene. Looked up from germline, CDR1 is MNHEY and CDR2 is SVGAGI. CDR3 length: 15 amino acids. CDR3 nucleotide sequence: TGTGCCAGCAGACCCGACAGGGGGCAGGATCAGCCCCAGCATTTT. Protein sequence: CASRPDRGQDQPQHF.

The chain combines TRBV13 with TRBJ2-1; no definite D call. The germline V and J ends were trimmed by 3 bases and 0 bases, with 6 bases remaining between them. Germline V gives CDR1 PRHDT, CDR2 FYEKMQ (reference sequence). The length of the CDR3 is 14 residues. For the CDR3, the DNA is TGTGCCAGCAGCTTTCAGGCCTCCTACAATGAGCAGTTCTTC. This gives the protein CASSFQASYNEQFF.

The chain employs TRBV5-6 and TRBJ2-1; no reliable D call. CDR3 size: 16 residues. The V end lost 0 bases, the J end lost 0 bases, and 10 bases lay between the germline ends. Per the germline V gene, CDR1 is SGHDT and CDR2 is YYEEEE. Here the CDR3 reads CASSLARLSSYNEQFF. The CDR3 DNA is TGTGCCAGCAGCTTGGCCAGGTTGAGCTCCTACAATGAGCAGTTCTTC.

The CDR3 DNA sequence: TGCGCCAGCACCGCCGAACCGGGACAGGGGAAACTAGCGGGAGTGGAGGGATCGGGAAACATTCAGTACTTC. Protein sequence: CASTAEPGQGKLAGVEGSGNIQYF. V and J are TRBV10-2 and TRBJ2-4; perhaps TRBD2 as D (11 bases). The CDR3 sequence is 24 residues long. Germline lookup yields CDR1 WSHSY and CDR2 SAAADI. V lost 7 bases and J 6 bases, leaving 46 bases between the germline ends.

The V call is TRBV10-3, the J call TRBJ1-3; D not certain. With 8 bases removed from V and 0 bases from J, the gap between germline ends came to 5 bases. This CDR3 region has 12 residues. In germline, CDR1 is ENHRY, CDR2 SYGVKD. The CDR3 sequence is CAIAGSGNTIYF. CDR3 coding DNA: TGTGCCATCGCCGGCTCTGGAAACACCATATATTTT.

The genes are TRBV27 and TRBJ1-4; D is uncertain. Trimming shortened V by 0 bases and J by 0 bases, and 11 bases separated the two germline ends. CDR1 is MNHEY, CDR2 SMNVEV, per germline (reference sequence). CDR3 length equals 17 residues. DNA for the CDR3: TGTGCCAGCAGTTTATCCCCAGAACGTGCAACTAATGAAAAACTGTTTTTT. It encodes CASSLSPERATNEKLFF. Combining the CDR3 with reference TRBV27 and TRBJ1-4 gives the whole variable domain EAQVTQNPRYLITVTGKKLTVTCSQNMNHEYMSWYRQDPGLGLRQIYYSMNVEVTDKGDVPEGYKVSRKEKRNFPLILESPSPNQTSLYFCASSLSPERATNEKLFFGSGTQLSVL.

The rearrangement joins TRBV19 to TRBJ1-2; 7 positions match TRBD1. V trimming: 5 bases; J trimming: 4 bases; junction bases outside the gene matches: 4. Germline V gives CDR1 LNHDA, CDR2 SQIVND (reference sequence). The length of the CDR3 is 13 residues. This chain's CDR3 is CASSLRDSYGYTF. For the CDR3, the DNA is TGTGCCAGTAGTCTCCGGGACAGCTATGGCTACACCTTC.

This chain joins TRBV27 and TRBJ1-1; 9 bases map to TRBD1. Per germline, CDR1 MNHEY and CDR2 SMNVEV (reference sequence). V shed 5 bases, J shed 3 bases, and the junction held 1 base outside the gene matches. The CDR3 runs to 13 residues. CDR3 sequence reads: CASSRDRDTEAFF. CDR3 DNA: TGTGCCAGCAGTAGGGACAGGGACACTGAAGCTTTCTTT.

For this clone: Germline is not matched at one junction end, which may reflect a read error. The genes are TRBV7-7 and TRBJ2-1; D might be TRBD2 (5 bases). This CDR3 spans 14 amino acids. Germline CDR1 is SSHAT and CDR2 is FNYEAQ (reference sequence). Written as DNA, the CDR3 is TGTGCTAGCAGCTTAGGGAGCCCCTCGGGTGAGCAGTTCTTC. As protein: CASSLGSPSGEQFF.

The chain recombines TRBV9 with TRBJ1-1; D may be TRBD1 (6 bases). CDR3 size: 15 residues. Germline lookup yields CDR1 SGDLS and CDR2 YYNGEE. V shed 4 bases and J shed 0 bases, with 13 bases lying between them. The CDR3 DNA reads TGTGCCAGCAGCTTGAGAGGGACATTGAACACTGAAGCTTTCTTT. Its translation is CASSLRGTLNTEAFF.

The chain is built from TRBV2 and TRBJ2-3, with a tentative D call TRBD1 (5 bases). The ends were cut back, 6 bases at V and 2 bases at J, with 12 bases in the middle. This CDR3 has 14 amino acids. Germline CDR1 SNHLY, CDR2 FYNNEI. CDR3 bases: TGTGCCAGCAGAGTTGGGGCGGACACAGATACGCAGTATTTT. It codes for CASRVGADTDTQYF.

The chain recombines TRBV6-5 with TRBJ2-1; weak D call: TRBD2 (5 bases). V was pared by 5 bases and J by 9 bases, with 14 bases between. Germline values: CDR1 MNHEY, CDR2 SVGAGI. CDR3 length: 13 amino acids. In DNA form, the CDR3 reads TGTGCCAGCAGTGCCACTAGTTCCGGTGAGCAGTTCTTC. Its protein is CASSATSSGEQFF.

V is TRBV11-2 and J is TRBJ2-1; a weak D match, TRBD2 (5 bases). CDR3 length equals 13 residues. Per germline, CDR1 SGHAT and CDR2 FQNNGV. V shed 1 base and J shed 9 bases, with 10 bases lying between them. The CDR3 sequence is CASSLVDGSEQFF. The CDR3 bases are TGTGCCAGCAGCTTAGTTGATGGGAGTGAGCAGTTCTTC.

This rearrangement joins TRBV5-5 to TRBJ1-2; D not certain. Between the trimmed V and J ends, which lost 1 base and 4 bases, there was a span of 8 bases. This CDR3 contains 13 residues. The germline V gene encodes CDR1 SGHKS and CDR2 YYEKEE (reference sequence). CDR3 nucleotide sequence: TGTGCCAGCAGCTTGCGACGGAGCTATGGCTACACCTTC. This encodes CASSLRRSYGYTF.

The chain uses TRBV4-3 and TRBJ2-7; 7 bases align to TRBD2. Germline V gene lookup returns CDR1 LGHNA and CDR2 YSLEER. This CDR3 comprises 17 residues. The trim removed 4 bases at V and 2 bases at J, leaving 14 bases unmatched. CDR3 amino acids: CASSPNLGREFTYEQYV. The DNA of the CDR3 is TGCGCCAGCAGCCCAAATCTGGGGCGGGAGTTTACCTACGAGCAGTACGTC.

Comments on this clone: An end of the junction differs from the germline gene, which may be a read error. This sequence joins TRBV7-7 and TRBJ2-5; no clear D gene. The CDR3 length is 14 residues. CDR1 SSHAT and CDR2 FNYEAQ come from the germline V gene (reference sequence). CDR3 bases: TGTGCTAGCAGCTTCAGCAGGTCCCAAGAGACCCAGTACTTC. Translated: CASSFSRSQETQYF.

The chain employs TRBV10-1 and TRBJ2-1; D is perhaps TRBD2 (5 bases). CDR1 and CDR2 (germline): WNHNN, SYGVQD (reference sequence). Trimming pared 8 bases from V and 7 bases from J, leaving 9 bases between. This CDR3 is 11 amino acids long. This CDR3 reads CASSPGNEQFF. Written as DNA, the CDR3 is TGCGCCAGCTCCCCGGGGAATGAGCAGTTCTTC.

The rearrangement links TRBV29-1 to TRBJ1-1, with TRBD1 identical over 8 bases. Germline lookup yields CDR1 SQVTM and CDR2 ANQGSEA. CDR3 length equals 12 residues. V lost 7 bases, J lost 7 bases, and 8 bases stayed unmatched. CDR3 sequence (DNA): TGCAGCGAACTCGGGACAGGATATGAAGCTTTCTTT. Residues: CSELGTGYEAFF.

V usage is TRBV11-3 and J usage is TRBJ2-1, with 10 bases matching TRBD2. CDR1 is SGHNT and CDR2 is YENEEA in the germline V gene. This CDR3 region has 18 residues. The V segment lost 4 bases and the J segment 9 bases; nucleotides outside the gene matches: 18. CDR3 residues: CASSSPLSPGLAYSEQFF. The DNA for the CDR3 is TGTGCCAGCAGCTCCCCTTTAAGCCCGGGACTAGCGTATAGTGAGCAGTTCTTC.

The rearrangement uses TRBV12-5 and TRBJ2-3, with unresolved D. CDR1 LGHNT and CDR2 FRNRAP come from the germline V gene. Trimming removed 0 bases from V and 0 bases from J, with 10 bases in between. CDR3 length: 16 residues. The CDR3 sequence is CASGLVLSPSTDTQYF. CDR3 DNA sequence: TGTGCTAGTGGTTTGGTACTATCCCCGAGCACAGATACGCAGTATTTT. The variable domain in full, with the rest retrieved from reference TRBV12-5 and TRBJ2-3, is DARVTQTPRHKVTEMGQEVTMRCQPILGHNTVFWYRQTMMQGLELLAYFRNRAPLDDSGMPKDRFSAEMPDATLATLKIQPSEPRDSAVYFCASGLVLSPSTDTQYFGPGTRLTVL.

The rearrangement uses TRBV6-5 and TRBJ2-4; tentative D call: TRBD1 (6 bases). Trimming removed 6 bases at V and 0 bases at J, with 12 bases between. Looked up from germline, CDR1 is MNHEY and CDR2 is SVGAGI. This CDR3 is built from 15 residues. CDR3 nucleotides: TGTGCCAGCAGCTCACAGGGAAAAGCCAAAAACATTCAGTACTTC. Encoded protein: CASSSQGKAKNIQYF.